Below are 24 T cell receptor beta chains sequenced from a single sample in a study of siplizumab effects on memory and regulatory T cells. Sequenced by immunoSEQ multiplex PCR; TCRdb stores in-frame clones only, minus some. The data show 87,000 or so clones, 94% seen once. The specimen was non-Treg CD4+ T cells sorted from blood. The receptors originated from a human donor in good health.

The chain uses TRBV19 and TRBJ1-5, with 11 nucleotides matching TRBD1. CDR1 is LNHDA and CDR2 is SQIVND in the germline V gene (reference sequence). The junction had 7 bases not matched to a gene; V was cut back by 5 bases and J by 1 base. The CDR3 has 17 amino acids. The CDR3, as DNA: TGTGCCAGTAGTGCCAGGACAGGGGGCCCGAGCAATCAGCCCCAGCATTTT. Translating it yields CASSARTGGPSNQPQHF.

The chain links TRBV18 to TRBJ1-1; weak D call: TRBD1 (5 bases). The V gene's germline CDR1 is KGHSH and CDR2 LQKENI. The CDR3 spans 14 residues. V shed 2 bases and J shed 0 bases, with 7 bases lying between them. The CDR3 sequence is CASSPGTLNTEAFF. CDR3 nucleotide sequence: TGTGCCAGCTCACCAGGGACCTTGAACACTGAAGCTTTCTTT. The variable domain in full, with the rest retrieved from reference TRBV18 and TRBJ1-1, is NAGVMQNPRHLVRRRGQEARLRCSPMKGHSHVYWYRQLPEEGLKFMVYLQKENIIDESGMPKERFSAEFPKEGPSILRIQQVVRGDSAAYFCASSPGTLNTEAFFGQGTRLTVV.

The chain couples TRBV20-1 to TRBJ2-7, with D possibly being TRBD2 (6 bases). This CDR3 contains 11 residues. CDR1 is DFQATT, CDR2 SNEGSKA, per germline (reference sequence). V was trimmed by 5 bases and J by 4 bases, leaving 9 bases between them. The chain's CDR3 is CSAGGEYEQYF. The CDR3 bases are TGCAGTGCTGGCGGGGAATACGAGCAGTACTTC.

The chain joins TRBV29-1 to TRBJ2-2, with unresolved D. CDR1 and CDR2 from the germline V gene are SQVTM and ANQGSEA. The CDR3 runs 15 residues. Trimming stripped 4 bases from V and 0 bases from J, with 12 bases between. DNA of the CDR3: TGCAGCGTTGGGGTTTCCGGACCGAACACCGGGGAGCTGTTTTTT. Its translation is CSVGVSGPNTGELFF.

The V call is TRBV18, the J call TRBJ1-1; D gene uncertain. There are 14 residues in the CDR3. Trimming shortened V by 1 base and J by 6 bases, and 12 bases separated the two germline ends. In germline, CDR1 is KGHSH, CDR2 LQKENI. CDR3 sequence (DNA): TGTGCCAGCTCACCACAGAGTAAGCGGGCTGAAGCTTTCTTT. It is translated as CASSPQSKRAEAFF.

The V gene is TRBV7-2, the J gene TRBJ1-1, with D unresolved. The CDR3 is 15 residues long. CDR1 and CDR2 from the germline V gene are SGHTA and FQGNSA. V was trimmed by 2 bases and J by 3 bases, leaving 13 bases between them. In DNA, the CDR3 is TGTGCCAGCAGCTTAAGAGTGGGCGGGGACACTGAAGCTTTCTTT. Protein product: CASSLRVGGDTEAFF.

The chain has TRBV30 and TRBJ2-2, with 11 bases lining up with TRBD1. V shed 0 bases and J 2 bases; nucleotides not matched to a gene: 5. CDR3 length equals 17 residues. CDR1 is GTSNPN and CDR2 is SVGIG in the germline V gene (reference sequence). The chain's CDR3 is CAWSVKGQGANTGELFF. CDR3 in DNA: TGTGCCTGGAGTGTAAAAGGACAGGGGGCAAACACCGGGGAGCTGTTTTTT.

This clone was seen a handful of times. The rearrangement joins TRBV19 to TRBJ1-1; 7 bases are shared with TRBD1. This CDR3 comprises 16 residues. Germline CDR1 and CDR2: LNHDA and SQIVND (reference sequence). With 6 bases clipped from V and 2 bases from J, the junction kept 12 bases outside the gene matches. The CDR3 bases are TGTGCCAGTAGGACGATCTTCGACAGGGTCAACACTGAAGCTTTCTTT. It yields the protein CASRTIFDRVNTEAFF.

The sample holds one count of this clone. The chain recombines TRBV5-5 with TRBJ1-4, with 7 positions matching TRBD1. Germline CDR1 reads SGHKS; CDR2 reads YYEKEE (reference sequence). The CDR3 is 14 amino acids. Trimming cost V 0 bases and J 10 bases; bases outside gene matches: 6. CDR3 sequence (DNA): TGTGCCAGCAGCTTGGGGCAGGGGGTCCTAAAACTGTTTTTT. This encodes CASSLGQGVLKLFF.

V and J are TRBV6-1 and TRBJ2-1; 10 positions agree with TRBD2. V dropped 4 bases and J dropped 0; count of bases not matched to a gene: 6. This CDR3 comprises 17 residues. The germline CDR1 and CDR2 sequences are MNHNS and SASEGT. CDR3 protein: CASSGLAGGHSYNEQFF. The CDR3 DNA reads TGTGCCAGCAGTGGATTAGCGGGAGGACACTCCTACAATGAGCAGTTCTTC.

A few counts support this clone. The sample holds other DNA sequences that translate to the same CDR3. CDR3 bases: TGTGCCTGGAGTCACAGGGACAATCAGCCCCAGCATTTT. It encodes CAWSHRDNQPQHF. The V call is TRBV30, the J call TRBJ1-5; TRBD1 is a possible D gene (6 bases). CDR1 and CDR2 from the germline V gene are GTSNPN and SVGIG (reference sequence). V was trimmed by 2 bases and J by 3 bases, leaving 8 bases between them. The CDR3 spans 13 residues.

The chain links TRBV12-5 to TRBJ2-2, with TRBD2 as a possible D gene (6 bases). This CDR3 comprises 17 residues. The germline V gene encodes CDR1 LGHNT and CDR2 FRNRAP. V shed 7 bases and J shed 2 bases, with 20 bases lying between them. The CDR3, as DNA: TGTGCTAGTGCTTTCGAAATACTAGCCGATAACACCGGGGAGCTGTTTTTT. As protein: CASAFEILADNTGELFF.

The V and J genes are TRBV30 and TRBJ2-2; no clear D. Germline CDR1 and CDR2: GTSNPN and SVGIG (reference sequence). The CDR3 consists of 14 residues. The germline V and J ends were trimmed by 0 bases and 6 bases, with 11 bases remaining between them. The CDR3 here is CAWSVGNDAGELFF. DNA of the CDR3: TGTGCCTGGAGTGTGGGTAACGATGCCGGGGAGCTGTTTTTT.

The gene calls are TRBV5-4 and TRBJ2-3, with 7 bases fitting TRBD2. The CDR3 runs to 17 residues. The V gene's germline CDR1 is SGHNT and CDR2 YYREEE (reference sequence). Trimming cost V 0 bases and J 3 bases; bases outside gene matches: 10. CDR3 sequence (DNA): TGTGCCAGCAGCTTGGCCCCTTACCCTAGCGGAACAGATACGCAGTATTTT. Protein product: CASSLAPYPSGTDTQYF.

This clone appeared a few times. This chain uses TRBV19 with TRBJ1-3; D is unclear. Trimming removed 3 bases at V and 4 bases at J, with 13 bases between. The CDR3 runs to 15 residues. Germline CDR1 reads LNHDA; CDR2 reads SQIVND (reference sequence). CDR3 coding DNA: TGTGCCAGTAGTATCGAACAGCCAAGCGGAAACACCATATATTTT. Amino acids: CASSIEQPSGNTIYF.

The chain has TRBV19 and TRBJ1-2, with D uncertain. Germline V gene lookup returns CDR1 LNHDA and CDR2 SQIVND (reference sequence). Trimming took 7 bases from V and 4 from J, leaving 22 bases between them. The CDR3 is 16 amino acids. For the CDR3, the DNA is TGTGCCAGTACCCTACCAACTAGAGGGAATCGCTATGGCTACACCTTC. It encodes CASTLPTRGNRYGYTF.

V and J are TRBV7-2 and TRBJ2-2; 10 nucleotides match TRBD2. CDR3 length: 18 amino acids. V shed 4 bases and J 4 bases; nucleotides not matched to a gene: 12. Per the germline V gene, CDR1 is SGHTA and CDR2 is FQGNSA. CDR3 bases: TGTGCCAGCAGCTCCACCCGGCTAGCGGGAGCGGTCACCGGGGAGCTGTTTTTT. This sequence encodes CASSSTRLAGAVTGELFF.

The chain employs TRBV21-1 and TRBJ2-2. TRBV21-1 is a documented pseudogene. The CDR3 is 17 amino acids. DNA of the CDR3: TGTGCCAGCAGCAACTACGCCCGGGACCTTCCTACCGGGGAGCTGTTTTTT. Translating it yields CASSNYARDLPTGELFF.

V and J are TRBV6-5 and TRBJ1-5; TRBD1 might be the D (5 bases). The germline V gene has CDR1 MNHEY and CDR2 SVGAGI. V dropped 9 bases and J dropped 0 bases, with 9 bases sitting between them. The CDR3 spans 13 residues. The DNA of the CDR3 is TGTGCCAGTACAGGTTATAGCAATCAGCCCCAGCATTTT. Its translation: CASTGYSNQPQHF.

Here the CDR3 DNA reads TGTGCCAGCAGTTTTAGGGGAAAAGGGACAGGACCTACGAGGCAGTACTTC. This gives the protein CASSFRGKGTGPTRQYF. The rearrangement joins TRBV27 to TRBJ2-7; 8 positions match TRBD1. Germline CDR1 reads MNHEY; CDR2 reads SMNVEV (reference sequence). V lost 3 bases to trimming and J lost 9 bases; unmatched junction nucleotides: 19. This CDR3 is built from 17 residues.

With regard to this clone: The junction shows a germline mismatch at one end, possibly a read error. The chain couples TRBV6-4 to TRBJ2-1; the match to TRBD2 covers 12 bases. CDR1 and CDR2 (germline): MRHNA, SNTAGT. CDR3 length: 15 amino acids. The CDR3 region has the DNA TGTGCCAGCAGACCTAGCGGGGGGGCCTACGATGAGCAGTTCTTC. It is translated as CASRPSGGAYDEQFF.

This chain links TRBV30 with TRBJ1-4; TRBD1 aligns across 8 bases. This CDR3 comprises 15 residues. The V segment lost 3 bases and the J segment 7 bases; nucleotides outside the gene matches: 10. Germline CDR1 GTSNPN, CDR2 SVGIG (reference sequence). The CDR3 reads CAWSPRAGGSEKLFF. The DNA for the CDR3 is TGTGCCTGGAGCCCCCGGGCAGGGGGCAGTGAAAAACTGTTTTTT.

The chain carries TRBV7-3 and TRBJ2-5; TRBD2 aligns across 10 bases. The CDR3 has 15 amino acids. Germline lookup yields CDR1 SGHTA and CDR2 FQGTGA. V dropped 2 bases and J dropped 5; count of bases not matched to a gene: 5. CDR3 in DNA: TGTGCCAGCAGCTTAGGAACTAGCGGGGTGGAGACCCAGTACTTC. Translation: CASSLGTSGVETQYF.

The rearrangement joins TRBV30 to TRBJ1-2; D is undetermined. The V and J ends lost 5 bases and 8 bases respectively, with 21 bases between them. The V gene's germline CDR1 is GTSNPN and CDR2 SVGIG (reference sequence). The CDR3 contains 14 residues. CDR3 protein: CAWEIQFNGGGYTF. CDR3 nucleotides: TGTGCCTGGGAGATTCAATTCAACGGAGGCGGCTACACCTTC.